This passage covers 12 T cell receptor beta chains from one sample sequenced in a study of T-cell reconstitution after alpha-beta-depleted transplantation in children. Unique molecular identifiers tagged the TCRbeta library. One entry per CDR3 protein results from TCRdb running MiXCR on the PCR reads. This repertoire shows about a million distinct CDR3 sequences, about 29% found once; its top ten account for about 28%. This specimen was PBMCs, mostly from graft donor cells, taken 360 days after TCRalphabeta/CD19-depleted stem cell transplant. Receptors originate from a boy under two years old who had a stem cell transplant for SCID, so the T cells may come from the graft donor.

This chain joins TRBV20-1 and TRBJ2-1; D not resolved. CDR3 size: 11 residues. V was shortened by 7 bases and J by 4 bases, with 8 bases between the two germline ends. CDR1 and CDR2 (germline): DFQATT, SNEGSKA (reference sequence). The CDR3: CSVSTYNEQFF. The CDR3 DNA follows: TGCAGTGTATCCACTTACAATGAGCAGTTCTTC.

In its sample, this clonotype was seen a few times. This chain links TRBV7-9 with TRBJ2-3; D unclear. The CDR3 covers 13 residues. Germline-derived CDR1 and CDR2 are SEHNR and FQNEAQ (reference sequence). V lost 1 base and J 4 bases, leaving 6 bases between the germline ends. The CDR3 DNA reads as TGTGCCAGCAGCTTAGTCGAGGCAGATACGCAGTATTTT. Residues: CASSLVEADTQYF. The whole variable domain, remainder taken from reference TRBV7-9 and TRBJ2-3, is DTGVSQNPRHKITKRGQNVTFRCDPISEHNRLYWYRQTLGQGPEFLTYFQNEAQLEKSRLLSDRFSAERPKGSFSTLEIQRTEQGDSAMYLCASSLVEADTQYFGPGTRLTVL.

This clonotype has a handful of counts. The chain links TRBV20-1 to TRBJ2-7; TRBD1 agrees at 7 bases. The V segment lost 6 bases and the J segment 3 bases; nucleotides outside the gene matches: 11. This CDR3 spans 14 amino acids. Germline loops: CDR1 DFQATT, CDR2 SNEGSKA (reference sequence). In DNA, the CDR3 is TGCAGTGCCGAACCTACCGGGACAGACTACGAGCAGTACTTC. As protein: CSAEPTGTDYEQYF.

This chain joins TRBV15 and TRBJ2-5, with 8 positions matching TRBD2. Germline V lookup: CDR1 LNHNV, CDR2 YYDKDF (reference sequence). The CDR3 totals 16 residues. V shed 3 bases, J shed 4 bases, and the junction held 10 bases outside the gene matches. This chain's CDR3 is CATSSPSGGGGETQYF. CDR3 DNA sequence: TGTGCCACCAGCAGCCCGAGCGGGGGAGGTGGAGAGACCCAGTACTTC.

A single count supports this clonotype. A junction end diverges from the germline sequence, so it may reflect a read error. The chain joins TRBV5-6 to TRBJ1-4; no reliable D call. The CDR3 spans 15 residues. Germline CDR1 is SGHDT and CDR2 is YYEEEE. CDR3 in amino acids: CASTLWEPTNEKLFF. CDR3 sequence (DNA): TGTGCCAGCACCTTGTGGGAACCAACTAATGAAAAACTGTTTTTT.

This chain uses TRBV24-1 with TRBJ2-3; perhaps TRBD1 as D (6 bases). The germline gives CDR1 KGHDR, CDR2 SFDVKD. Trimming left V 5 bases short and J 6 bases short, with 11 bases between. The CDR3 is 13 amino acids. The CDR3 DNA is TGTGCCACCAGTGGGGCAGGGGATGATACGCAGTATTTT. Translation: CATSGAGDDTQYF.

The V and J genes are TRBV3-1 and TRBJ2-7, with D possibly matching TRBD1 (6 bases). The germline gives CDR1 LGHDT, CDR2 YNNKEL (reference sequence). CDR3 length equals 15 residues. Trimming left V 4 bases short and J 2 bases short, with 15 bases between. Here the CDR3 DNA reads TGTGCCAGCAGCCTCCGGACAGAGGGGCCCTACGAGCAGTACTTC. This gives the protein CASSLRTEGPYEQYF.

This clonotype was counted only a few times. This CDR3 reads CASSQDLGEELGVNTEAFF. The CDR3 DNA reads TGTGCCAGCAGCCAAGATCTAGGGGAGGAACTCGGGGTGAACACTGAAGCTTTCTTT. The J gene is TRBJ1-1, the V gene TRBV4-2, with D perhaps matching TRBD1 (5 bases). V lost 0 bases and J lost 0, with 20 bases in between. This CDR3 is 19 amino acids long. Germline-derived CDR1 and CDR2 are LGHNA and YNFKEQ.

V gene TRBV12-3 or TRBV12-4 combines with J gene TRBJ2-7; D possibly uses TRBD1 or TRBD2 (6 bases each). V was trimmed by 4 bases and J by 3 bases, leaving 10 bases between them. The CDR3 spans 13 residues. CDR3 sequence reads: CASSWGALYEQYF. DNA for the CDR3: TGTGCCAGCAGTTGGGGGGCACTCTACGAGCAGTACTTC.

The CDR3 nucleotides are TGCAGCGCCCCTGAGGTAGGACTAACCCTGAGGGGAGGCTACACCTTC. Translation gives CSAPEVGLTLRGGYTF. This chain joins TRBV29-1 and TRBJ1-2, with TRBD1 as a possible D gene (5 bases). The germline V gene encodes CDR1 SQVTM and CDR2 ANQGSEA. V lost 7 bases and J 8 bases, leaving 29 bases between the germline ends. The CDR3 loop spans 16 amino acids.

The CDR3 is CASSRRDRGFPYNEQFF. CDR3 sequence (DNA): TGTGCCAGCAGCCGGCGGGACAGGGGTTTTCCCTACAATGAGCAGTTCTTC. This chain joins TRBV11-1 and TRBJ2-1, with 10 bases that match TRBD1. Germline-derived CDR1 and CDR2 are SGHAT and FQDESV (reference sequence). With V trimmed by 5 bases and J by 2 bases, 9 bases remained unmatched. This CDR3 has 17 amino acids.

This clonotype was picked up a small number of times. The chain uses TRBV27 and TRBJ2-7; perhaps D is TRBD1 or TRBD2 (5 bases each). V was trimmed by 4 bases and J by 5 bases, leaving 18 bases between them. Germline V CDR1 and CDR2: MNHEY, SMNVEV (reference sequence). The CDR3 is 15 residues long. The CDR3 loop reads CASSYGTGDLHEQYF. CDR3 DNA: TGTGCCAGCAGTTACGGAACTGGGGACCTCCACGAGCAGTACTTC.